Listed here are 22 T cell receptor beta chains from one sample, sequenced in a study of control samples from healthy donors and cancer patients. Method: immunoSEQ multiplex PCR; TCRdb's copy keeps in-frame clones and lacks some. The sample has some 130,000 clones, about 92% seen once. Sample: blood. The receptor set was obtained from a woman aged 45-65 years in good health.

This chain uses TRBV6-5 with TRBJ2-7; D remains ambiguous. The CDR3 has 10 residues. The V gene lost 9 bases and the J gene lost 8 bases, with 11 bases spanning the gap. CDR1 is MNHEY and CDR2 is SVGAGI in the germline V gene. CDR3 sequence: CASKKKQQYF. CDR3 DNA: TGTGCCAGTAAGAAGAAACAGCAGTACTTC.

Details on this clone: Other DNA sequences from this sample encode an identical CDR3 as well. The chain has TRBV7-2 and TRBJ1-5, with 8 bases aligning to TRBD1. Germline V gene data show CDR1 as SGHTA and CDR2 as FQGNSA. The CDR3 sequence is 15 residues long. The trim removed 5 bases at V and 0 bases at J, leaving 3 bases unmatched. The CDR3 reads CASSPDRVSNQPQHF. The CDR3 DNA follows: TGTGCCAGCAGCCCGGACAGGGTTAGCAATCAGCCCCAGCATTTT. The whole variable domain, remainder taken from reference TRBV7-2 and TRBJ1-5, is GAGVSQSPSNKVTEKGKDVELRCDPISGHTALYWYRQSLGQGLEFLIYFQGNSAPDKSGLPSDRFSAERTGGSVSTLTIQRTQQEDSAVYLCASSPDRVSNQPQHFGDGTRLSIL.

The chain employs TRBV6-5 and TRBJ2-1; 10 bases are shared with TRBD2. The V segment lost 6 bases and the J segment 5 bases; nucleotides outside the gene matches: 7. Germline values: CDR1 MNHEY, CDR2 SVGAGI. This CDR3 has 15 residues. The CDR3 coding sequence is TGTGCCAGCAGCCTACAACTAGCGGGAAACAATGAGCAGTTCTTC. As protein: CASSLQLAGNNEQFF.

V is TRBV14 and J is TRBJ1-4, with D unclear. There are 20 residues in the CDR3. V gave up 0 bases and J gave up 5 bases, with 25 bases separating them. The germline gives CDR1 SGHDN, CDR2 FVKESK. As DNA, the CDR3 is TGTGCCAGCAGCCAAGAAGACTGGCCCCGCAGATCCCGTAAAAATGAAAAACTGTTTTTT. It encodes CASSQEDWPRRSRKNEKLFF.

CDR3 region: CASSPPQGGNYGYTF. CDR3 nucleotide sequence: TGTGCCAGCAGCCCCCCCCAGGGAGGAAACTATGGCTACACCTTC. The V and J genes are TRBV13 and TRBJ1-2, with D possibly being TRBD1 (5 bases). V gave up 5 bases and J gave up 2 bases, with 15 bases separating them. The germline V gene encodes CDR1 PRHDT and CDR2 FYEKMQ (reference sequence). This CDR3 contains 15 residues.

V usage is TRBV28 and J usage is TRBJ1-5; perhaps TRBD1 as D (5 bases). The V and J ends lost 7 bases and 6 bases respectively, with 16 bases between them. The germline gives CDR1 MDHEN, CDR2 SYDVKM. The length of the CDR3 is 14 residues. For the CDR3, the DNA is TGTGCCAGCACCCTTGGGGGTTCGGGTCAGCCCCAGCATTTT. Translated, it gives CASTLGGSGQPQHF. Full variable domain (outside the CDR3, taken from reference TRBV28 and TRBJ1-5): DVKVTQSSRYLVKRTGEKVFLECVQDMDHENMFWYRQDPGLGLRLIYFSYDVKMKEKGDIPEGYSVSREKKERFSLILESASTNQTSMYLCASTLGGSGQPQHFGDGTRLSIL.

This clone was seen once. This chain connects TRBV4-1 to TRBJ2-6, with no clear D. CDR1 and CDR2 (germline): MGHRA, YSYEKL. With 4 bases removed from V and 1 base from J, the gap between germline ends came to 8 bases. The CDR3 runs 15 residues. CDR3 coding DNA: TGCGCCAGCAGCCTAACTATGTCTGGGGCCAACGTCCTGACTTTC. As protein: CASSLTMSGANVLTF.

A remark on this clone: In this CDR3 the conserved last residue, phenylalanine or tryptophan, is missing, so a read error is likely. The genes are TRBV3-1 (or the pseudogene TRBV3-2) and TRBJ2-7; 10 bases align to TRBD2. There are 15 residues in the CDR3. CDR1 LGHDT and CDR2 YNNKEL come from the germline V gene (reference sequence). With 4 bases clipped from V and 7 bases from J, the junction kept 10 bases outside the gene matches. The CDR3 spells CASSPLLAGVGEQYL. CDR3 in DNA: TGTGCCAGCAGCCCCTTGCTAGCGGGAGTCGGAGAGCAGTACCTC.

In DNA form, the CDR3 reads TGTGCCAGCAGCCTACAGGGGGCGACTGAAGCTTTCTTT. This sequence encodes CASSLQGATEAFF. V usage is TRBV12-3 or TRBV12-4 and J usage is TRBJ1-1; 9 nucleotides match TRBD1. This CDR3 contains 13 residues. The trim removed 6 bases at V and 5 bases at J, leaving 4 bases unmatched.

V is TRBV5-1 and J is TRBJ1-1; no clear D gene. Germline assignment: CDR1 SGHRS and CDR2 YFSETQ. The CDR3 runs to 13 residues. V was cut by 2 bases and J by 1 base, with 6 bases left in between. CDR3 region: CASSFAENTEAFF. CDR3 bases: TGCGCCAGCAGCTTCGCAGAGAACACTGAAGCTTTCTTT.

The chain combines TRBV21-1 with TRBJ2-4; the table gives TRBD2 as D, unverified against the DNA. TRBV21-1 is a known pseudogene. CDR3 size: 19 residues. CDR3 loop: CASSKGAGAGREAKNIQYF. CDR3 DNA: TGTGCCAGCAGCAAAGGTGCGGGGGCCGGGCGTGAGGCCAAAAACATTCAGTACTTC.

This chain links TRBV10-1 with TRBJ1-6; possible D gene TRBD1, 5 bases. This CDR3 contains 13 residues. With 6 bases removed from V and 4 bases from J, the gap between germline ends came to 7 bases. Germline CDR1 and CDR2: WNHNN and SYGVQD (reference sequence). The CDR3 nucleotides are TGCGCCAGCAGCCAGGGTTATAATTCACCCCTCCACTTT. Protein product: CASSQGYNSPLHF.

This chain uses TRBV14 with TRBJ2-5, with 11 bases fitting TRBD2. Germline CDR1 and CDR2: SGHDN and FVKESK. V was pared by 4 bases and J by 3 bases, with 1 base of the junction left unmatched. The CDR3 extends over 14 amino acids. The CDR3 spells CASSLLAGEETQYF. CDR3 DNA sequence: TGTGCCAGCAGCCTACTAGCGGGGGAAGAGACCCAGTACTTC.

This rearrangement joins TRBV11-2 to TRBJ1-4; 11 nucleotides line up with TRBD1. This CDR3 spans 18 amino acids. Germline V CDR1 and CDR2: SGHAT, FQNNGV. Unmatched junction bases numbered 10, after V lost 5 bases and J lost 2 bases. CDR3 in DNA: TGTGCCAGCAGCCTCTGGACAGGGGGCGGGATTACTAATGAAAAACTGTTTTTT. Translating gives CASSLWTGGGITNEKLFF. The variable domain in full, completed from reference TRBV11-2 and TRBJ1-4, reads EAGVAQSPRYKIIEKRQSVAFWCNPISGHATLYWYQQILGQGPKLLIQFQNNGVVDDSQLPKDRFSAERLKGVDSTLKIQPAKLEDSAVYLCASSLWTGGGITNEKLFFGSGTQLSVL.

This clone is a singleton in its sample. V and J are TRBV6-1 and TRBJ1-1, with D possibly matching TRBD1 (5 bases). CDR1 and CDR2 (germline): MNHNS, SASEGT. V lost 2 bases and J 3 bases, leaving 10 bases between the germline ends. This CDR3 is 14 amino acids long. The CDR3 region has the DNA TGTGCCAGCAGTGAACTCTTGGGGGACACTGAAGCTTTCTTT. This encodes CASSELLGDTEAFF.

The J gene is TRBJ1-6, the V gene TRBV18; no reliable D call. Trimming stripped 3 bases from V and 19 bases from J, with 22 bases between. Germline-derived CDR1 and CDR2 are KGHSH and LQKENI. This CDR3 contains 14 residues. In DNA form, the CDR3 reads TGTGCCAGCTCACCTGACGGTCGAACACACTCTGCACACTTT. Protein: CASSPDGRTHSAHF.

The CDR3 loop reads CASSPHRAPGSTEAFF. CDR3 in DNA: TGTGCCAGCAGCCCGCACCGGGCCCCGGGGAGCACTGAAGCTTTCTTT. The V call is TRBV7-8, the J call TRBJ1-1; D is unclear. CDR1 SGHVS and CDR2 FQNEAQ come from the germline V gene. This CDR3 contains 16 residues. V lost 5 bases, J lost 4 bases, and 20 bases lay in between.

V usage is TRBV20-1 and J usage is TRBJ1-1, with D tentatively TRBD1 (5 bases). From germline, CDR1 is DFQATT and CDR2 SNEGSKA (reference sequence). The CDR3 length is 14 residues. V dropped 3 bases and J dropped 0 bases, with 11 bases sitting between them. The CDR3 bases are TGCAGTGCTAGTTTGGTCAGGGTGAACACTGAAGCTTTCTTT. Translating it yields CSASLVRVNTEAFF.

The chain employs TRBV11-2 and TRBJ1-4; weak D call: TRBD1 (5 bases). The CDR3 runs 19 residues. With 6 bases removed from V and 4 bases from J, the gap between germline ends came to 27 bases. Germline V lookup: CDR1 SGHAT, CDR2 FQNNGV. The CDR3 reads CASSGALRGTRRSNEKLFF. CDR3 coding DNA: TGTGCCAGCAGTGGGGCCCTTAGGGGTACACGCAGGAGTAATGAAAAACTGTTTTTT.

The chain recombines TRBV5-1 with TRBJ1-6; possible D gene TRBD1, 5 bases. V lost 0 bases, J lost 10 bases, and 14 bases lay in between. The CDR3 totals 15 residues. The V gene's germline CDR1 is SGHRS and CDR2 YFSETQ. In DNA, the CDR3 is TGCGCCAGCAGCTTGGTAATAGGGGCCGGCTCACCCCTCCACTTT. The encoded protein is CASSLVIGAGSPLHF.

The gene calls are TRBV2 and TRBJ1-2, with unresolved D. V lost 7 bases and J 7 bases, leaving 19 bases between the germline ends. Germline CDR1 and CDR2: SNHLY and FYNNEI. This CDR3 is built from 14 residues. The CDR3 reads CASTLDGVFTGYTF. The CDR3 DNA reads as TGTGCCAGCACCCTCGACGGGGTGTTCACTGGCTACACCTTC.

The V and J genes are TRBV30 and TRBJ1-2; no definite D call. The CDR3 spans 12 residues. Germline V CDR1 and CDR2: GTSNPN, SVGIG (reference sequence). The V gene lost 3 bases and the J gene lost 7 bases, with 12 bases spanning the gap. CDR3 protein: CAWSFVSGGYTF. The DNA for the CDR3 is TGTGCCTGGAGCTTCGTAAGCGGTGGCTACACCTTC.